This is a list of T cell receptor beta chains from one sample in a study of cytomegalovirus exposure and HLA in healthy donors. Libraries were prepared by immunoSEQ multiplex PCR; TCRdb keeps only in-frame clonotypes and omits some of them. The table for this sample gives some 130,000 clones. The sample taken for sequencing was PBMCs. These receptors all stem from a man aged 18 to 30 in good health and CMV-seronegative. CDR3s include the opening cysteine and the closing phenylalanine or tryptophan. Each record gives: D gene, V gene, CDR3 length, J gene, CDR3 DNA, CDR3 protein. D genes are given only for firm matches.

>TRBD1|TRBV6-1|15|TRBJ1-6
TGTGCCAGCAGTGAAACGGGACAGGGAGCTTCACCCCTCCACTTT
CASSETGQGASPLHF
>.|TRBV6-5|15|TRBJ2-3
TGTGCCAGCAGTTTAGCCGGGACAAAGTCGGATACGCAGTATTTT
CASSLAGTKSDTQYF
>TRBD2|TRBV13|17|TRBJ2-7
TGTGCCAGCAGCTTAGGGGCGACTAGCGGGACGACCTACGAGCAGTACTTC
CASSLGATSGTTYEQYF
>.|TRBV4-1|15|TRBJ2-3
TGCGCCAGCAGCCAAGAGAGATCTAGCACAGATACGCAGTATTTT
CASSQERSSTDTQYF
>.|TRBV11-2|16|TRBJ2-7
TGTGCCAGCTCTTATTTACGGGACACTTCATCCTACGAGCAGTACTTC
CASSYLRDTSSYEQYF
>.|TRBV6-6|14|TRBJ1-1
TGTGCCAGCAGTTACTTTTTCAGTAACACTGAAGCTTTCTTT
CASSYFFSNTEAFF
>TRBD1|TRBV9|13|TRBJ1-1
TGTGCCAGCAGTGAGGACAGGGGAAGTGAAGCTTTCTTT
CASSEDRGSEAFF
>.|TRBV7-9|14|TRBJ1-1
TGTGCCAGCACCGCGGTTGGGGGGGGCACTGAAGCTTTCTTT
CASTAVGGGTEAFF
>.|TRBV5-5|15|TRBJ1-5
TGTGCCAGCAGCTCCGCGGCGGCTAGCAATCAGCCCCAGCATTTT
CASSSAAASNQPQHF
>.|TRBV19|15|TRBJ1-1
TGTGCCCGATGGGGGTGGGTCAGGGGCAATGATGAAGCTTTCTTT
CARWGWVRGNDEAFF
>TRBD1|TRBV5-1|13|TRBJ2-7
TGCGCCAACAGCTTTGGACAGGCCTACGAGCAGTACTTC
CANSFGQAYEQYF
>.|TRBV5-1|14|TRBJ1-2
TGCGCCAGCAGCTTGACAGGGCAAGTCTATGGCTACACCTTC
CASSLTGQVYGYTF
>.|TRBV14|13|TRBJ1-2
TGTGCCAGCAGCCAAGATAACGGGTCCGGCTACACCTTC
CASSQDNGSGYTF
>TRBD2|TRBV4-1|16|TRBJ2-3
TGCGCCAGCAGTTTAGGTGGGGCGGGAGGCACAGATACGCAGTATTTT
CASSLGGAGGTDTQYF
>.|TRBV7-8|16|TRBJ2-7
TGTGCCAGCAGCTTAGACGCAGGGACACTTTCCTACGAGCAGTACTTC
CASSLDAGTLSYEQYF
>.|TRBV6-5|15|TRBJ2-7
TGTGCCAGCAGGGGGGGGGACAGGAGCTCCTACGAGCAGTACTTC
CASRGGDRSSYEQYF
>TRBD2|TRBV7-3|16|TRBJ2-3
TGTGCCAGCAGCTTAGGACTAGCGGGCTTCACAGATACGCAGTATTTT
CASSLGLAGFTDTQYF
>TRBD1|TRBV7-2|15|TRBJ1-6
TGTGCCAGCAGCTCAGGACAGGGGGGGAATTCACCCCTCCACTTT
CASSSGQGGNSPLHF
>.|TRBV25-1|13|TRBJ1-1
TGTGCCAGCAGTGTACAAACGAACACTGAAGCTTTCTTT
CASSVQTNTEAFF
>.|TRBV11-3|14|TRBJ1-2
TGTGCCAGCAGCTCCCCGGGACTGCCCTATGGCTACACCTTC
CASSSPGLPYGYTF
>TRBD2|TRBV7-2|15|TRBJ2-7
TGTGCCAGCAGCTTAGTACTGGGACTAGCGGGGGAGCAGTACTTC
CASSLVLGLAGEQYF
>TRBD1|TRBV4-3|15|TRBJ2-1
TGCGCCAGCAGCCAGGTCCGGGACAGTTACAATGAGCAGTTCTTC
CASSQVRDSYNEQFF
>TRBD1|TRBV5-6|17|TRBJ2-1
TGTGCCAGCAGCTTGGGACAGGGGGTGAGAATAAGGAATGAGCAGTTCTTC
CASSLGQGVRIRNEQFF
>TRBD1|TRBV4-1|15|TRBJ2-7
TGCGCCAGCAGCCATATTGGGACAGGGAAAGACGAGCAGTACTTC
CASSHIGTGKDEQYF
>.|TRBV19|13|TRBJ2-2
TGTGCCAGTAGTATAGTTCGCACCGGGGAGCTGTTTTTT
CASSIVRTGELFF
>.|TRBV11-2|12|TRBJ2-3
TGTGCCAGCAGCTTACTAGCGGATACGCAGTATTTT
CASSLLADTQYF
>.|TRBV4-2|15|TRBJ1-2
TGTGCCAGCAGCCAAGAAGAACAGAGTAACTATGGCTACACCTTC
CASSQEEQSNYGYTF
>TRBD2|TRBV5-4|14|TRBJ2-7
TGTGCCAGCAGCATCCCGGGACTAGCGGACGAGCAGTACTTC
CASSIPGLADEQYF
>TRBD1|TRBV5-6|16|TRBJ2-2
TGTGCCAGCAGCTTCAGGGACAGGGTCTACACCGGGGAGCTGTTTTTT
CASSFRDRVYTGELFF
>.|TRBV5-4|14|TRBJ2-7
TGTGCCAGCAGCTTGGATGCGGGGTACTACGAGCAGTACTTC
CASSLDAGYYEQYF